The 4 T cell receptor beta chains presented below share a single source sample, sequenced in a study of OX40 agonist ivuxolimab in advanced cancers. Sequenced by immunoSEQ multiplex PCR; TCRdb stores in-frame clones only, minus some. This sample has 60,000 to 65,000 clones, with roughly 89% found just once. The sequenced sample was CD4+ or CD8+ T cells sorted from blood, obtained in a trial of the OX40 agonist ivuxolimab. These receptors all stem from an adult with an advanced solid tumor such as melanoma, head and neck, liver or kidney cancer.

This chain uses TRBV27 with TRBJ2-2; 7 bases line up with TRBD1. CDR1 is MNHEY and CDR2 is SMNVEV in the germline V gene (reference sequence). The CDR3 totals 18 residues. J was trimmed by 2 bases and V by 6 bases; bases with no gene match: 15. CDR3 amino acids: CASSPRQGGSPNTGELFF. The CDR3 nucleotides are TGTGCCAGCAGCCCCAGACAGGGCGGTTCCCCAAACACCGGGGAGCTGTTTTTT.

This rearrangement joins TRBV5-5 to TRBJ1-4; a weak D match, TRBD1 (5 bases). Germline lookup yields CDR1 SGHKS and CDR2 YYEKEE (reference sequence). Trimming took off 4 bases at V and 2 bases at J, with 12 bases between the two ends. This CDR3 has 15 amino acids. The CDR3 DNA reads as TGTGCCAGCAGCACCCAGGGCACTACTAATGAAAAACTGTTTTTT. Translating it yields CASSTQGTTNEKLFF.

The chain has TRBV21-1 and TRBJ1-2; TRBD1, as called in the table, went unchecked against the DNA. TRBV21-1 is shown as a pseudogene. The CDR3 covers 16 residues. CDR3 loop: CASSMGQGAANYGYTF. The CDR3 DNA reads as TGTGCCAGCAGCATGGGACAGGGGGCCGCTAACTATGGCTACACCTTC.

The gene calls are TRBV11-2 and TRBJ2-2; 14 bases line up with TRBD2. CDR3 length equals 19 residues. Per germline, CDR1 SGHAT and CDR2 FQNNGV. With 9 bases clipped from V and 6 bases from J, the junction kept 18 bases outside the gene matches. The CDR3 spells CASQAWPQGLAGVAGELFF. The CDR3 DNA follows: TGTGCCAGTCAAGCTTGGCCACAGGGACTAGCGGGAGTGGCCGGGGAGCTGTTTTTT.